This TCR beta chain emerged from a study of blood T cell repertoires in COVID-19. The CDR3 is made up of 14 amino acids. Germline CDR1 and CDR2: SNHLY and FYNNEI. V was pared by 5 bases and J by 9 bases, with 14 bases between. Original methodology: Amplification with reference gene primers provided the estimates of nucleated cell counts. Only in-frame clones appear in the TCRdb table, and some are missing; sequencing was by immunoSEQ multiplex PCR. V and J calls and clone size are copied from that table; D and trimming were computed from the DNA. The sample carries 150,000 to 200,000 clones, about 70% recorded once.

Sequenced material: peripheral blood. The V call is TRBV2, the J call TRBJ1-6, with D perhaps TRBD1 (6 bases). The TCR sequence derives from a woman aged 45-65 years with active or convalescent COVID-19. The CDR3 DNA reads TGTGCCAGCAGTTTACGGGACACCCTTTCACCCCTCCACTTT. Translating gives CASSLRDTLSPLHF. The full variable domain, with the rest looked up from reference TRBV2 and TRBJ1-6, is EPEVTQTPSHQVTQMGQEVILRCVPISNHLYFYWYRQILGQKVEFLVSFYNNEISEKSEIFDDQFSVERPDGSNFTLKIRSTKLEDSAMYFCASSLRDTLSPLHFGNGTRLTVT.